This TCR beta chain was sequenced for a study of regulatory T cells in long-lasting Graves disease. Overall study findings and caveats: Lower TCR diversity characterized persistent Graves' patients relative to newly diagnosed patients. Researchers reported studying only peripheral blood, not thyroid tissue. Persistent disease samples used TRBV28, TRBJ1-2 and TRBJ2-5 preferentially.

Described time point: newly diagnosed GD, antithyroid drugs for less than 3 months. PBMCs provided the RNA from which the TCR library was made. The TCR beta library used iRepertoire HTBI primers with Arm-PCR amplification of CDR3. One entry per CDR3 protein results from TCRdb running MiXCR on the multiplex PCR reads. This sample has a few hundred thousand distinct CDR3 sequences, with over 15% found just once. The V gene end was trimmed by 7 bases and the J gene end by 2 bases; junction bases not matched to a gene: 11. Germline CDR1 is DFQATT and CDR2 is SNEGSKA (reference sequence). The CDR3 runs 14 residues. This clonotype was observed many times. What it binds is unknown. The sample was also linked to a second study, of T cells in Graves' hyperthyroidism and ophthalmopathy. In that study: TCR CDR3 regions were first amplified by RT-PCR with HTBI primers.

This specimen consisted of peripheral blood mononuclear cells (PBMCs), obtained at new diagnosis, from a patient treated with antithyroid drugs. The J gene is TRBJ2-7, the V gene TRBV20-1; 7 bases match TRBD1. The receptor was derived from a man aged 40-55 years with Graves disease. CDR3 DNA: TGCAGTGGAACAACAGGGGAGTTTCCCTACGAGCAGTACTTC. Translation: CSGTTGEFPYEQYF.